Listed here are 3 T cell receptor beta chains from one sample, sequenced in a study of blood T cell repertoires in COVID-19. The method was immunoSEQ multiplex PCR; TCRdb's version includes in-frame clones alone and lacks a portion of them. The sample consists of 97,000 or so clones, about nine tenths of them appearing once. The sequenced sample was peripheral blood. These receptors came from a woman aged 45-59 years with COVID-19, enrolled during active disease.

This clone has more than one count but fewer than ten. The chain is built from TRBV10-2 and TRBJ2-6, with D unclear. The CDR3 consists of 14 residues. V was clipped by 8 bases and J by 2 bases, with 10 bases between them. Germline loops: CDR1 WSHSY, CDR2 SAAADI. The CDR3 nucleotides read TGCGCCAGCCTTCCCCAGACTGGGGCCAACGTCCTGACTTTC. Translated: CASLPQTGANVLTF.

The chain recombines TRBV18 with TRBJ1-3, with D possibly TRBD1 on 5 matching bases. V lost 2 bases and J lost 1, with 6 bases in between. This CDR3 is built from 14 residues. Germline V gene lookup returns CDR1 KGHSH and CDR2 LQKENI. CDR3 region: CASSPGGSGNTIYF. The CDR3 nucleotides are TGTGCCAGCTCACCAGGGGGGTCTGGAAACACCATATATTTT.

The CDR3 nucleotides read TGTGCCAGCAGCGATACAGGGGGGAGAAACACAGATACGCAGTATTTT. It encodes CASSDTGGRNTDTQYF. The chain carries TRBV5-4 and TRBJ2-3; 8 positions agree with TRBD1. Germline V gene data show CDR1 as SGHNT and CDR2 as YYREEE (reference sequence). This CDR3 is built from 16 residues. Unmatched junction bases numbered 9, after V lost 4 bases and J lost 2 bases.